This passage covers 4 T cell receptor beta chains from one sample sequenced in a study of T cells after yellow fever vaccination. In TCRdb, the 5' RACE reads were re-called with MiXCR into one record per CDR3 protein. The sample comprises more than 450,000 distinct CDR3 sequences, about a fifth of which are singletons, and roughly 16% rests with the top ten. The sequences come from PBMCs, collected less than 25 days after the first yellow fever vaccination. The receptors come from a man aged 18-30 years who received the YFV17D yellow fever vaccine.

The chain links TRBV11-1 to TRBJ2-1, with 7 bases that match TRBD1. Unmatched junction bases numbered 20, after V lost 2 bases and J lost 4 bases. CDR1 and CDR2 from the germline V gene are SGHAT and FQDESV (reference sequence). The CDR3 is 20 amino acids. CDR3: CASSLSPTRRPGQLYNEQFF. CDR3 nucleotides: TGTGCCAGCAGCTTATCACCCACACGGCGGCCGGGACAGCTATACAATGAGCAGTTCTTC.

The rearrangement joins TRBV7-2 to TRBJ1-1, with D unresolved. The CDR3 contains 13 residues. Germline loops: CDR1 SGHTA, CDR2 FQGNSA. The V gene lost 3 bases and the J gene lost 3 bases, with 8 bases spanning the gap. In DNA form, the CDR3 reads TGTGCCAGCAGCTTCCACACTGACACTGAAGCTTTCTTT. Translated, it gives CASSFHTDTEAFF.

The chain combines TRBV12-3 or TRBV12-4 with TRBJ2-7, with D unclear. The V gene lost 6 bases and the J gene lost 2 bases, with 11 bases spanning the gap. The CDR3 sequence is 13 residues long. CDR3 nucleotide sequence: TGTGCCAGCAGCTCTGACACCGCCTACGAGCAGTACTTC. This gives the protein CASSSDTAYEQYF.

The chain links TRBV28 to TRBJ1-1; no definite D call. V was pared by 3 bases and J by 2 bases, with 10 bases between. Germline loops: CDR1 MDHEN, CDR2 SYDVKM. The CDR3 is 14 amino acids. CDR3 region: CASSFFAINTEAFF. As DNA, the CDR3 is TGTGCCAGCAGTTTTTTTGCCATAAACACTGAAGCTTTCTTT.